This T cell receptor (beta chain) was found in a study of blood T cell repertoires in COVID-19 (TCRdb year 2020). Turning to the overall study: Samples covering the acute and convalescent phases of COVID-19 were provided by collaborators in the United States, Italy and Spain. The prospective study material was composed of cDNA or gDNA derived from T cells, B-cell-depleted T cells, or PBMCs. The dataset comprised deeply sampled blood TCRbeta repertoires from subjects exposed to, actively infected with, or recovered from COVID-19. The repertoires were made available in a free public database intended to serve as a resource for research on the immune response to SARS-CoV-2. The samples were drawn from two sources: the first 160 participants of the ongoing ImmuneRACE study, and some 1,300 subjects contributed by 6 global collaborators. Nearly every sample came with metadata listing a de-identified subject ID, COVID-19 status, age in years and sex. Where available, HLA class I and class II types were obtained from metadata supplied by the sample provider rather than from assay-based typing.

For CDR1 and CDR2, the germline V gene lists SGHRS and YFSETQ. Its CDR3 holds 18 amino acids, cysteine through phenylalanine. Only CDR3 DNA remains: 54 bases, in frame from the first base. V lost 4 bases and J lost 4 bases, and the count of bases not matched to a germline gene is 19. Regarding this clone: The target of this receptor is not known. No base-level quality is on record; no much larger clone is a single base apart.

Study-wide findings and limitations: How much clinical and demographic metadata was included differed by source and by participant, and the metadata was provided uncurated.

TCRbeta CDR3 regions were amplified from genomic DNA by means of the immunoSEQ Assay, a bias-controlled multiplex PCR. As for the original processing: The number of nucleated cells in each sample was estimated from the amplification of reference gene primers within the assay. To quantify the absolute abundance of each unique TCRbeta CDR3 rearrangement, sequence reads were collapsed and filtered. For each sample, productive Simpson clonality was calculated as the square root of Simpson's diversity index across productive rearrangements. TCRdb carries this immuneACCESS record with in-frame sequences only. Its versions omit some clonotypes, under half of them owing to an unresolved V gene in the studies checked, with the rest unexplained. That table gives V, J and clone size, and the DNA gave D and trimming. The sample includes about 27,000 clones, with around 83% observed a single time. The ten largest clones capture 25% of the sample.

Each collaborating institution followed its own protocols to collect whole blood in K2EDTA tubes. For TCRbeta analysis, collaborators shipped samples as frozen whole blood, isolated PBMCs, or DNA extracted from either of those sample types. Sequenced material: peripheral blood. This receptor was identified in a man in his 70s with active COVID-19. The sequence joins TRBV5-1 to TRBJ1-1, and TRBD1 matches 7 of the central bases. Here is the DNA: TGCGCCAGCAGCCCCCCCCCATCGACAGGGAGGAGGAGCACTGAAGCTTTCTTT. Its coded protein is CASSPPPSTGRRSTEAFF.